A single sample is the source of the 23 T cell receptor beta chains below, sequenced in a study of blood T cells in healthy people across ages. The use of a sample-barcoded 5' primer and a J-beta primer mix characterized a second PCR of about 6 to 11 cycles. Each CDR3 protein is one row after TCRdb ran MiXCR on the 5' RACE reads. The table lists approximately 800,000 distinct CDR3 sequences, 58% of them singletons, with roughly 22% in the top ten. The sequenced sample was blood. The receptors stem from a man aged 30 to 45 in good health.

This chain connects TRBV24-1 to TRBJ2-3, with D perhaps TRBD1 (5 bases). Trimming took off 1 base at V and 0 bases at J, with 13 bases between the two ends. Germline V gene sequence: CDR1 KGHDR, CDR2 SFDVKD. CDR3 length: 17 amino acids. CDR3 sequence: CATSDFDSPLSTDTQYF. In nucleotides, the CDR3 is TGTGCCACCAGTGATTTTGACAGCCCTCTCAGCACAGATACGCAGTATTTT.

This clonotype has only a few counts. The chain is built from TRBV9 and TRBJ2-1; D gene unclear. The CDR3 runs 14 residues. Germline V gives CDR1 SGDLS, CDR2 YYNGEE. V dropped 0 bases and J dropped 3 bases, with 7 bases sitting between them. The CDR3 region is CASSVDTNYNEQFF. CDR3 bases: TGTGCCAGCAGCGTAGATACTAACTACAATGAGCAGTTCTTC.

Details on this clonotype: With a much larger clone just one base away, this may be a read error. The gene calls are TRBV6-4 and TRBJ2-1; no clear D. The germline V gene encodes CDR1 MRHNA and CDR2 SNTAGT. CDR3 size: 12 residues. V dropped 6 bases and J dropped 9 bases, with 12 bases sitting between them. The CDR3 is CASRDRESEQFF. As DNA, the CDR3 is TGTGCCAGCAGGGACCGTGAGAGTGAGCAGTTCTTC.

This clonotype was seen a handful of times. This chain links TRBV29-1 with TRBJ2-4, with D possibly matching TRBD2 (5 bases). The J call is doubtful: the DNA matches TRBJ2-7 better. The CDR3 is made up of 13 amino acids. CDR1 is SQVTM and CDR2 is ANQGSEA in the germline V gene. CDR3 amino acids: CTSFKPSPYEQYF. The CDR3 nucleotides are TGCACCTCCTTTAAGCCTAGCCCGTACGAGCAGTACTTC.

This clonotype was observed a handful of times. The CDR3 DNA sequence: TGTGCCAGCCGCGGTTCGGACTATGGCTACACCTTC. The encoded protein is CASRGSDYGYTF. This rearrangement joins TRBV18 to TRBJ1-2; D is unclear. The ends were cut back, 8 bases at V and 3 bases at J, with 10 bases in the middle. Germline CDR1 is KGHSH and CDR2 is LQKENI. This CDR3 is built from 12 residues.

The V and J genes are TRBV14 and TRBJ2-3; no firm D call. This CDR3 comprises 14 residues. The germline CDR1 and CDR2 sequences are SGHDN and FVKESK. Trimming left V 2 bases short and J 2 bases short, with 8 bases between. The CDR3 DNA follows: TGTGCCAGCAGCCAAAGATTCTTCACAGATACGCAGTATTTT. Translating gives CASSQRFFTDTQYF.

The genes are TRBV7-9 and TRBJ2-3; TRBD2 is a possible D gene (6 bases). Germline V gene data show CDR1 as SEHNR and CDR2 as FQNEAQ (reference sequence). This CDR3 comprises 15 residues. V was pared by 4 bases and J by 6 bases, with 17 bases between. In nucleotides, the CDR3 is TGTGCCAGCAGCTACTCGTCTGGGAGGACCGATACGCAGTATTTT. It encodes CASSYSSGRTDTQYF. The whole variable domain, filled in from reference TRBV7-9 and TRBJ2-3, reads DTGVSQNPRHKITKRGQNVTFRCDPISEHNRLYWYRQTLGQGPEFLTYFQNEAQLEKSRLLSDRFSAERPKGSFSTLEIQRTEQGDSAMYLCASSYSSGRTDTQYFGPGTRLTVL.

The chain employs TRBV25-1 and TRBJ2-7; 8 bases are a match to TRBD2. The germline gives CDR1 MGHDK, CDR2 SYGVNS. There are 17 residues in the CDR3. Trimming removed 2 bases from V and 0 bases from J; junction bases left unmatched: 9. The CDR3 DNA reads as TGTGCCAGCAGTGAACCCCAATTAGCGGGGTCCTCCTACGAGCAGTACTTC. Translated: CASSEPQLAGSSYEQYF.

This clonotype was seen more than once but under ten times. The chain uses TRBV6-2 or TRBV6-3 and TRBJ2-7, with D hard to call. The end of the DNA is better explained by TRBJ2-5, so the J call may be wrong. The CDR3 is 15 residues long. Germline CDR1 is MNHEY and CDR2 is SVGEGT. The CDR3 sequence is CASSSPWARRETQYF. Written as DNA, the CDR3 is TGTGCCAGCAGTTCGCCTTGGGCACGTCGGGAGACCCAGTACTTC.

The rearrangement uses TRBV27 and TRBJ2-1; D may be TRBD2 (5 bases). CDR1 is MNHEY, CDR2 SMNVEV, per germline (reference sequence). The V end was cut by 3 bases, the J end by 1 base, with 13 bases between. CDR3 length: 16 amino acids. The DNA for the CDR3 is TGTGCCAGCAGTTTCGCCGGCGGGCGTTCCTACAATGAGCAGTTCTTC. Protein: CASSFAGGRSYNEQFF.

V is TRBV5-1 and J is TRBJ2-7; 7 positions agree with TRBD1. Germline CDR1 is SGHRS and CDR2 is YFSETQ. The trim removed 4 bases at V and 7 bases at J, leaving 14 bases unmatched. The CDR3 length is 15 residues. DNA of the CDR3: TGCGCCAGCAGCGAAGACAGGGACCGGAGGTATGAGCAGTACTTC. Translated, it gives CASSEDRDRRYEQYF.

This chain uses TRBV10-2 with TRBJ2-7, with D perhaps being TRBD1 or TRBD2 (5 bases each). The CDR3 is 14 amino acids. The ends were cut back, 2 bases at V and 2 bases at J, with 10 bases in the middle. Looked up from germline, CDR1 is WSHSY and CDR2 is SAAADI. This CDR3 is CASSELGRAYEQYF. In DNA form, the CDR3 reads TGCGCCAGCAGTGAGCTGGGACGGGCCTACGAGCAGTACTTC.

The chain is built from TRBV20-1 and TRBJ2-1; D ambiguous. Looked up from germline, CDR1 is DFQATT and CDR2 is SNEGSKA (reference sequence). There are 10 residues in the CDR3. V lost 5 bases to trimming and J lost 6 bases, with 5 bases between them. This chain's CDR3 is CSAGLNEQFF. CDR3 in DNA: TGCAGTGCTGGTCTCAATGAGCAGTTCTTC.

V is TRBV12-3 or TRBV12-4 and J is TRBJ2-5; possible D gene TRBD2, 5 bases. The V end lost 7 bases, the J end lost 7 bases, and 22 bases lay between the germline ends. This CDR3 is 15 amino acids long. The DNA of the CDR3 is TGTGCCAGCACAAGTGTTGCGGGCCCAGGTGGGACCCAGTACTTC. Its translation is CASTSVAGPGGTQYF.

This chain connects TRBV7-6 to TRBJ2-5, with a weak D call TRBD1 (6 bases). The J call is in doubt because the DNA end fits TRBJ2-7 better. Germline CDR1 is SGHVS and CDR2 is FNYEAQ. The CDR3 loop spans 14 amino acids. CDR3 nucleotides: TGTGCCAGCAGCGTAGAAGCAGGGGTCCGCGAGCAGTACTTC. Translated: CASSVEAGVREQYF.

The rearrangement uses TRBV15 and TRBJ1-2; D remains unclear. Germline V gene sequence: CDR1 LNHNV, CDR2 YYDKDF (reference sequence). The germline V and J ends were trimmed by 0 bases and 0 bases, with 8 bases remaining between them. The CDR3 consists of 15 residues. Here the CDR3 DNA reads TGTGCCACCAGCAGAGATCGGGAGGCTAACTATGGCTACACCTTC. Translating gives CATSRDREANYGYTF.

The chain couples TRBV11-2 to TRBJ2-1; D is unresolved. CDR3 length: 15 amino acids. Germline-derived CDR1 and CDR2 are SGHAT and FQNNGV. V lost 0 bases and J 9 bases, leaving 15 bases between the germline ends. This CDR3 is CASSLESSFKGEQFF. The CDR3 DNA sequence: TGTGCCAGCAGCTTAGAAAGCAGCTTCAAGGGTGAGCAGTTCTTC.

In this sample, this clonotype turned up a few times. The rearrangement uses TRBV4-2 and TRBJ2-3, with 9 bases fitting TRBD2. Germline CDR1 reads LGHNA; CDR2 reads YNFKEQ. V lost 1 base, J lost 7 bases, and 12 bases stayed unmatched. The CDR3 loop spans 17 amino acids. DNA of the CDR3: TGTGCCAGCAGCCAAGCACCCCGGGCTAGCGGGGTTTATACGCAGTATTTT. Translation gives CASSQAPRASGVYTQYF.

This clonotype turned up a few times. V is TRBV4-3 and J is TRBJ2-7, with D unresolved. The CDR3 spans 14 residues. Deletions cut 0 bases from V and 3 bases from J, with 9 bases between. Germline V CDR1 and CDR2: LGHNA, YSLEER. In DNA, the CDR3 is TGCGCCAGCAGCCAAGATGTGATCTACTACGAGCAGTACTTC. It yields the protein CASSQDVIYYEQYF.

The chain employs TRBV29-1 and TRBJ2-6; no definite D call. The CDR3 contains 15 residues. Germline CDR1 reads SQVTM; CDR2 reads ANQGSEA. V lost 8 bases to trimming and J lost 0 bases, with 14 bases between them. CDR3 DNA sequence: TGCAGCATCCTTAGGCGGAGCTCTGGGGCCAACGTCCTGACTTTC. This translates into CSILRRSSGANVLTF.

The chain links TRBV7-2 to TRBJ1-2, with 7 bases matching TRBD1. CDR1 and CDR2 (germline): SGHTA, FQGNSA. The CDR3 length is 14 residues. With V trimmed by 5 bases and J by 3 bases, 6 bases remained unmatched. CDR3 in amino acids: CASSTGQDDYGYTF. The CDR3 DNA is TGTGCCAGCAGCACAGGACAGGACGACTATGGCTACACCTTC. The complete variable domain, with remaining parts taken from reference TRBV7-2 and TRBJ1-2, reads GAGVSQSPSNKVTEKGKDVELRCDPISGHTALYWYRQSLGQGLEFLIYFQGNSAPDKSGLPSDRFSAERTGGSVSTLTIQRTQQEDSAVYLCASSTGQDDYGYTFGSGTRLTVV.

The chain is built from TRBV29-1 and TRBJ2-3; D call uncertain. Germline V lookup: CDR1 SQVTM, CDR2 ANQGSEA. The CDR3 runs to 13 residues. Trimming removed 4 bases at V and 2 bases at J, with 10 bases between. Here the CDR3 DNA reads TGCAGCGTTGTCCGGCAGAACACAGATACGCAGTATTTT. This translates into CSVVRQNTDTQYF.

CDR3 coding DNA: TGTGCCAGTAGTACCCCGGGAGGGCCGGATGGGGCCAACGTCCTGACTTTC. Translated, it gives CASSTPGGPDGANVLTF. The V call is TRBV19, the J call TRBJ2-6; TRBD2 aligns across 8 bases. Germline loops: CDR1 LNHDA, CDR2 SQIVND (reference sequence). The CDR3 runs 17 residues. The trim removed 4 bases at V and 3 bases at J, leaving 8 bases unmatched.